Each of the 9 T cell receptor beta chains below was sequenced from the same sample in a study of T cells in Graves' hyperthyroidism and ophthalmopathy. Amplification yielded TCR beta CDR3 regions, with RNA transcripts as the source. HTBI primers were the set used in a first-round RT-PCR of the TCR CDR3. A single record per CDR3 protein comes from TCRdb applying MiXCR to the multiplex PCR reads. Of about 640,000 distinct CDR3 sequences in the sample, around 21% were seen once. Sequencing was done on a sample of blood. All receptors come from a man aged 30 to 45 with Graves' ophthalmopathy.

This clonotype was seen more than once but under ten times. This chain uses TRBV7-2 with TRBJ1-6, with D possibly TRBD1 on 6 matching bases. The CDR3 runs 15 residues. V lost 2 bases to trimming and J lost 9 bases, with 14 bases between them. Germline-derived CDR1 and CDR2 are SGHTA and FQGNSA. This CDR3 reads CASSLIGQGPSPLHF. The DNA for the CDR3 is TGTGCCAGCAGCTTAATTGGCCAGGGGCCTTCACCCCTCCACTTT.

This clonotype was seen a handful of times. V usage is TRBV4-1 and J usage is TRBJ2-3, with 13 bases lining up with TRBD2. V dropped 0 bases and J dropped 2; count of bases not matched to a gene: 2. This CDR3 region has 17 residues. The germline gives CDR1 MGHRA, CDR2 YSYEKL. The chain's CDR3 is CASSQDGTSGTTDTQYF. Here the CDR3 DNA reads TGCGCCAGCAGCCAAGATGGGACTAGCGGGACCACAGATACGCAGTATTTT.

This clonotype was seen only a few times. The chain is built from TRBV28 and TRBJ1-4; D remains unclear. Germline CDR1 and CDR2: MDHEN and SYDVKM. The CDR3 runs to 12 residues. V was clipped by 7 bases and J by 3 bases, with 6 bases between them. The CDR3 nucleotides read TGTGCCAGCACCACAGCTAATGAAAAACTGTTTTTT. Amino acids: CASTTANEKLFF.

This clonotype was seen a single time. The chain recombines TRBV6-4 with TRBJ2-3; the D is unclear. The germline V and J ends were trimmed by 4 bases and 1 base, with 12 bases remaining between them. CDR1 MRHNA and CDR2 SNTAGT come from the germline V gene. The CDR3 is 15 amino acids. The CDR3 DNA sequence: TGTGCCAGCAGTGGCGCAAGCCCTCGCACAGATACGCAGTATTTT. Residues: CASSGASPRTDTQYF.

This clonotype was counted many times. The rearrangement uses TRBV3-1 and TRBJ2-7; 10 bases line up with TRBD1. V shed 4 bases, J shed 4 bases, and the junction held 7 bases outside the gene matches. The germline CDR1 and CDR2 sequences are LGHDT and YNNKEL (reference sequence). This CDR3 is 15 amino acids long. The CDR3 DNA sequence: TGTGCCAGCAGCCTTGGACAGGGGGGAGAGTACGAGCAGTACTTC. Translation: CASSLGQGGEYEQYF.

This clonotype was picked up many times. The rearrangement links TRBV3-1 to TRBJ1-1; possibly TRBD1 for D (6 bases). The V gene's germline CDR1 is LGHDT and CDR2 YNNKEL (reference sequence). Trimming cost V 4 bases and J 5 bases, with 14 bases left between them. This CDR3 has 14 amino acids. For the CDR3, the DNA is TGTGCCAGCAGCCCCCCGACAGGCGGGACTGAAGCTTTCTTT. Its protein product is CASSPPTGGTEAFF.

The rearrangement joins TRBV28 to TRBJ1-5; the match to TRBD1 covers 8 bases. The CDR3 consists of 15 residues. V dropped 5 bases and J dropped 4; count of bases not matched to a gene: 7. CDR1 and CDR2 from the germline V gene are MDHEN and SYDVKM. The CDR3 is CASSPIQGGNQPQHF. As DNA, the CDR3 is TGTGCCAGCAGTCCGATACAGGGGGGTAATCAGCCCCAGCATTTT. Full variable domain (missing parts from reference TRBV28 and TRBJ1-5): DVKVTQSSRYLVKRTGEKVFLECVQDMDHENMFWYRQDPGLGLRLIYFSYDVKMKEKGDIPEGYSVSREKKERFSLILESASTNQTSMYLCASSPIQGGNQPQHFGDGTRLSIL.

The chain has TRBV19 and TRBJ1-2; perhaps TRBD1 as D (5 bases). The length of the CDR3 is 15 residues. Per the germline V gene, CDR1 is LNHDA and CDR2 is SQIVND (reference sequence). V dropped 4 bases and J dropped 4 bases, with 16 bases sitting between them. CDR3 nucleotide sequence: TGTGCCAGTAGTAAGAGGGACTCCGCGGGCTATGGCTACACCTTC. It specifies CASSKRDSAGYGYTF.

This clonotype was recorded many times. This sequence joins TRBV28 and TRBJ2-1; 11 nucleotides match TRBD2. Germline V gene data show CDR1 as MDHEN and CDR2 as SYDVKM. The V and J ends lost 1 base and 7 bases, in that order; junction bases with no gene match: 3. The CDR3 is made up of 15 amino acids. CDR3 protein: CASSLLAGGHNEQFF. In DNA form, the CDR3 reads TGTGCCAGCAGTTTATTAGCGGGAGGGCATAATGAGCAGTTCTTC.